These T cell receptor beta chains were read from a single sample in a study of beta chain features in type 1 diabetes. Profiled with immunoSEQ multiplex PCR; TCRdb holds only in-frame clones, not every one. Of around 300,000 clones listed, approximately 11% are singletons. The sequenced material came from naive CD4+ T cells from blood. Receptors originate from a woman between 25 and 40 years old in good health. Each CDR3 is given with its conserved first and last residue. The D gene is left open where the match is weak. For some rows the clone size is stated as once, few or many, or as a class when expanded; others skip it.

d_gene,abundance,v_gene,j_gene,CDR3nt,CDR3aa
TRBD1,few,TRBV29-1,TRBJ1-1,TGCAGCGTTGACTTAATTCCAGGGGGCGGTGCTTTCTTT,CSVDLIPGGGAFF
.,few,TRBV19,TRBJ1-1,TGTGCCAGTACCCGGACAGTGAACACTGAAGCTTTCTTT,CASTRTVNTEAFF
.,.,TRBV5-6,TRBJ2-1,TGTGCCAGCAGCTTCATAGGTGACGGGGATGAGCAGTTCTTC,CASSFIGDGDEQFF
TRBD1,few,TRBV4-2,TRBJ1-3,TGTGCCAGCAGCCAAGATGGACAGGGCCTACCCAGCAACACCATATATTTT,CASSQDGQGLPSNTIYF
.,.,TRBV11-1,TRBJ1-1,TGTGCCAGCAGCATGACAGGAGGATCTCCTGAAGCTTTCTTT,CASSMTGGSPEAFF
.,.,TRBV6-6,TRBJ2-1,TGTGCCAGCAGAGGGGCGGGAACGGGAGAAGATGAGCAGTTCTTC,CASRGAGTGEDEQFF
TRBD1,.,TRBV9,TRBJ2-2,TGTGCCAGCAGCGCAGTATGGGACAGGGGCACCGGGGAGCTGTTTTTT,CASSAVWDRGTGELFF
.,.,TRBV7-3,TRBJ2-5,TGTGCCAGCAGCCACCCATCGGCCCGGCAGGGTGAGACCCAGTACTTC,CASSHPSARQGETQYF
.,few,TRBV7-2,TRBJ2-6,TGTGCCAGCAGTCAGGGGAGCTCTGGGGCCAACGTCCTGACTTTC,CASSQGSSGANVLTF
TRBD2,.,TRBV28,TRBJ2-1,TGTGCCACCTTCTTCCCTAGCGGGAGTATTAACAATGAGCAGTTCTTC,CATFFPSGSINNEQFF
.,.,TRBV18,TRBJ2-2,TGTGCCAGCTCACCAAGCTTCACCGGGGAGCTGTTTTTT,CASSPSFTGELFF
.,.,TRBV7-7,TRBJ2-2,TGTGCTAGCAGCTACACTACAGGGCCCGGGGAGCTGTTTTTT,CASSYTTGPGELFF
TRBD2,.,TRBV4-2,TRBJ2-3,TGTGCCAGCAGCCAAGATATCACTAGCGGGAGCACAGATACGCAGTATTTT,CASSQDITSGSTDTQYF
TRBD2,few,TRBV4-3,TRBJ2-7,TGCGCCAGCAGCCAAGATTTCGCTAGCGGGGACTACGAGCAGTACTTC,CASSQDFASGDYEQYF
TRBD2,.,TRBV28,TRBJ2-6,TGTGCCAGCAGGACATCTAGCGGGATACCCTCTGGGGCCAACGTCCTGACTTTC,CASRTSSGIPSGANVLTF
.,.,TRBV9,TRBJ2-2,TGTGCCAGCAGCCGCGAGGGTCCGGGATTTAGAGCCGGGGAGCTGTTTTTT,CASSREGPGFRAGELFF
TRBD2,few,TRBV15,TRBJ2-5,TGTGCCACCAGCAGCCGCCCGCGGCGACTAGCGAACAGAGAGACCCAGTACTTC,CATSSRPRRLANRETQYF
TRBD2,few,TRBV11-2,TRBJ2-5,TGTGCCAGCAGACGACCGGGAGGGCGAGAGACCCAGTACTTC,CASRRPGGRETQYF
.,.,TRBV4-2,TRBJ2-7,TGTGCCAGCAGCCAACCACAGGGTTTCGACGAGCAGTACTTC,CASSQPQGFDEQYF
.,.,TRBV30,TRBJ2-1,TGTGCCTGGAGTCAGAACATGAGGAATGAGCAGTTCTTC,CAWSQNMRNEQFF
.,.,TRBV20-1,TRBJ1-2,TGCAGTGCTAGATCACAGTATGGCTACACCTTC,CSARSQYGYTF
TRBD2,few,TRBV5-1,TRBJ2-3,TGCGCCAGCAGCAGCTACAGCGGGAGCCCCACAGATACGCAGTATTTT,CASSSYSGSPTDTQYF
.,.,TRBV28,TRBJ2-7,TGTGCCAGCAGTCTGCCGGGATACGAGCAGTACTTC,CASSLPGYEQYF
TRBD2,.,TRBV7-3,TRBJ2-1,TGTGCCAGCAGTCATAGCGGGACCTCCTACAATGAGCAGTTCTTC,CASSHSGTSYNEQFF
TRBD2,few,TRBV14,TRBJ2-7,TGTGCCAGCAGCCAAGACCTAGCGGGGATACGGGGAACGTACGAGCAGTACTTC,CASSQDLAGIRGTYEQYF
.,.,TRBV28,TRBJ2-7,TGTGCCAGCAGTGGGACTCTGCGGGAGCAGTACTTC,CASSGTLREQYF
TRBD1,.,TRBV10-3,TRBJ2-7,TGTGCCATCAGTGAGTCGGCAGGGGGCTACGAGCAGTACTTC,CAISESAGGYEQYF
.,few,TRBV4-3,TRBJ2-3,TGCGCCAGCAGCCAAGTTGGAGCGAAGACAGATACGCAGTATTTT,CASSQVGAKTDTQYF
.,few,TRBV6-5,TRBJ2-3,TGTGCCAGCAGTTCAGACTGGGATACGCAGTATTTT,CASSSDWDTQYF
TRBD2,few,TRBV7-3,TRBJ2-1,TGTGCCAGCAGCGTAACTAGCGGGTCCTACAATGAGCAGTTCTTC,CASSVTSGSYNEQFF
TRBD1,.,TRBV15,TRBJ2-5,TGTGCCACCAGCAGAGGGGGACAGGGACAAGAGACCCAGTACTTC,CATSRGGQGQETQYF
TRBD2,.,TRBV5-4,TRBJ2-1,TGTGCCAGCAGTCCCCGTAGCGGGAATACATACAATGAGCAGTTCTTC,CASSPRSGNTYNEQFF
TRBD2,.,TRBV29-1,TRBJ2-2,TGCAGCGTTGAACTGGGACTAGCGGGAGCTACGAACACCGGGGAGCTGTTTTTT,CSVELGLAGATNTGELFF
TRBD2,.,TRBV14,TRBJ2-1,TGTGCCAGCAGCCACGGGGGTCGGCTAGCGGGGCTTATCTCCTACAATGAGCAGTTCTTC,CASSHGGRLAGLISYNEQFF
.,.,TRBV5-1,TRBJ1-2,TGCGCCAGCACTGAGGGTTCCATTCTTAACTATGGCTACACCTTC,CASTEGSILNYGYTF
TRBD1,.,TRBV5-1,TRBJ2-7,TGCGCCAGCAGCTCAGGACAGGCGGCCTACGAGCAGTACTTC,CASSSGQAAYEQYF
TRBD2,.,TRBV19,TRBJ2-2,TGTGCCAGTAGAGGGACTAGCGGGAGGGCCTTGGTAACCGGGGAGCTGTTTTTT,CASRGTSGRALVTGELFF
.,few,TRBV18,TRBJ2-2,TGTGCCAGCTCTCCACACGAGAAGCCGTACACCGGGGAGCTGTTTTTT,CASSPHEKPYTGELFF